This T cell receptor beta chain was recorded in a study of OX40 agonist ivuxolimab in advanced cancers. Across the whole study: The dose-escalation cohort was approximately 80% male, with a mean age of 60 years, ranging roughly 23 to 90.

From germline, CDR1 is GTSNPN and CDR2 SVGIG (reference sequence). The CDR3 consists of 14 residues. Trimming cost V 0 bases and J 7 bases; bases outside gene matches: 8. Generated by immunoSEQ multiplex PCR, the TCRdb table keeps only in-frame clones and is missing some. The sample records about 73,000 clones, around 90% being singletons. Sample: CD4+ or CD8+ T cells sorted from blood, taken in a trial of the OX40 agonist ivuxolimab. The clonotype originates from an adult with an advanced solid tumor such as melanoma, head and neck, liver or kidney cancer. The chain couples TRBV30 to TRBJ2-5; 7 positions match TRBD2. Written as DNA, the CDR3 is TGTGCCTGGAGTGTTCTGGCGGGAGTTAGGACCCAGTACTTC. Its translation: CAWSVLAGVRTQYF.